This T cell receptor (beta chain) was captured in a study of low-dose radiotherapy and immunotherapy resistance in tumors (dated by TCRdb to between 2021 and 2024). The study in broad terms: Patients in Cohort 1 were given 0.5 Gy per fraction every 2 weeks, and the prescribed total PTV dose was 6.5 Gy. Cohort 2 received 1 Gy per fraction every two weeks, with a total of 13 Gy over 26 weeks. Patients were given nivolumab as a 240 mg flat dose every two weeks and ipilimumab at 1 mg/kg every six weeks, with both drugs delivered intravenously. Intravenous cyclophosphamide at 200 mg/m2 was administered every two weeks, one day ahead of each radiation and immunotherapy administration. Starting on cycle 1 day 1, patients took 300 mg of aspirin by mouth once daily for four cycles. Randomization of trial participants into treatment groups was not performed. Eight patients were included in the translational analysis: three from the first dose cohort and the first five from the second dose cohort.

About this clonotype: The antigen it recognizes is unknown. The sample holds no much larger clone one base away, and base qualities are not on file.

Superscript III and a set of TRAV- and TRBV-specific primers were used to synthesize first-strand cDNA, so that both TCRalpha and TCRbeta chains were covered. TCRs were amplified with Phusion for around 19 PCR cycles, with a constant-region primer paired with the adapter attached to the V primers. Isolated mRNA was amplified with the MessageAmp II aRNA Amplification Kit, using a roughly 15-hour in vitro transcription at 37°C. The Dynabeads mRNA DIRECT Purification Kit was used to isolate mRNA for TCR sequencing. Indexed Illumina adapters were added in a second Phusion PCR of 25 to 30 cycles, and the PCR products were purified with AMPure XP beads. As for how the authors treated the data: Using custom Perl scripts, TCR sequences that encoded the same protein were pooled, out-of-frame sequences were dropped, and the abundance of each clonotype was calculated. The analysis excluded TCR sequences that were supported by just one read. Repertoire metrics included Shannon entropy, Gini index, clonality, richness, and frequency of TCRs shared between repertoires. TCRdb trimmed public reads at Q25 via fastp, called clones via MiXCR and kept in-frame beta chains. CDR3 protein sequences are deduplicated, and each keeps its most common genes and DNA. The V and J calls and clone size come from TCRdb's table, not from the authors' own analysis. Present in this sample are around 10,000 distinct CDR3 sequences, 55% to 65% of which were seen just once. In total, the top ten clones hold about 10% of the sample.

The donors took part in RACIN, a single-arm, phase I, dose-escalation trial that combined nivolumab, ipilimumab, aspirin, low-dose cyclophosphamide and low-dose radiotherapy. To be eligible, a patient needed to have an advanced solid tumor that was TIL-negative. The CDR3 holds 16 amino acids from the cysteine to the phenylalanine. The kept DNA is CDR3 alone, 48 bases in frame from the first base. CDR1 and CDR2, looked up from the germline V gene, are MGHRA and YSYEKL. V and J lose 0 bases and 4 bases, and a span of 13 bases separates them. The TCR sequence derives from a human donor with advanced metastatic prostate, ovarian, gallbladder or colorectal cancer (not recorded which). This table probably holds off-target reads from a library built for another chain. The chain employs TRBV4-1 and TRBJ2-1; matching of 7 bases hints at TRBD2 as the D gene. The DNA sequence is TGCGCCAGCAGCCAAGATCGGGGGGCTCGATACAATGAGCAGTTCTTC. Its product reads: CASSQDRGARYNEQFF.